This TCR beta chain comes out of a study of blood T cell repertoires in COVID-19. Study background: Sources were T cells, B-cell-depleted T cells, or PBMCs; the material itself was cDNA or gDNA.

This clone has just one count. Sequencing used immunoSEQ multiplex PCR; TCRdb keeps in-frame clones, though not all of them. Altogether more than 300,000 clones are present, just over 90% being singletons, with the ten largest covering around 0.86%. Germline V gene lookup returns CDR1 MGHDK and CDR2 SYGVNS. The CDR3 extends over 13 amino acids. V shed 5 bases, J shed 8 bases, and the junction held 5 bases outside the gene matches. The receptor's source is a woman aged 40 to 50 who had been exposed to COVID-19. V gene TRBV25-1 combines with J gene TRBJ2-1; TRBD2 matches 8 bases. Sequencing was done on a sample of PBMCs or T cells enriched from blood (not recorded which). CDR3 protein: CASSKSGGYEQFF. In DNA form, the CDR3 reads TGTGCCAGCAGTAAATCGGGAGGGTATGAGCAGTTCTTC.